A single sample is the source of the 29 T cell receptor beta chains below, sequenced in a study of blood T cell repertoires in COVID-19. TCRdb's copy holds only in-frame clones and misses some; the assay was immunoSEQ multiplex PCR. The sample lists more than 100,000 clones, under 90% occurring once. The source material was PBMCs or T cells enriched from blood (not recorded which). The receptors were sampled from a man aged 35-49 years with acute COVID-19.

V is TRBV7-9 and J is TRBJ1-2, with 9 bases that match TRBD1. Germline V gives CDR1 SEHNR, CDR2 FQNEAQ (reference sequence). The trim removed 5 bases at V and 2 bases at J, leaving 6 bases unmatched. CDR3 length: 15 amino acids. The CDR3 protein is CASSEPGQGNYGYTF. The CDR3 nucleotides are TGTGCCAGCAGCGAACCGGGACAGGGAAACTATGGCTACACCTTC.

The rearrangement uses TRBV19 and TRBJ2-7; D perhaps matches TRBD2 (6 bases). V gave up 9 bases and J gave up 2 bases, with 17 bases separating them. The CDR3 spans 14 residues. Germline-derived CDR1 and CDR2 are LNHDA and SQIVND (reference sequence). The CDR3 loop reads CASSRGGSTYEQYF. The CDR3 nucleotides are TGTGCCAGCTCGCGGGGCGGGTCTACCTACGAGCAGTACTTC.

V is TRBV19 and J is TRBJ2-3, with 7 bases identical to TRBD2. The CDR3 has 14 residues. V dropped 7 bases and J dropped 1; count of bases not matched to a gene: 5. Germline CDR1 reads LNHDA; CDR2 reads SQIVND (reference sequence). This CDR3 is CASTPTSGTDTQYF. The CDR3 nucleotides read TGTGCCAGTACCCCAACTAGCGGCACAGATACGCAGTATTTT.

This clone was detected only once. V and J are TRBV9 and TRBJ2-3; 9 bases agree with TRBD1. Unmatched junction bases numbered 4, after V lost 0 bases and J lost 5 bases. The CDR3 sequence is 15 residues long. Looked up from germline, CDR1 is SGDLS and CDR2 is YYNGEE. The CDR3 DNA follows: TGTGCCAGCAGCGTAGGTGGACAGGGGTTAGATACGCAGTATTTT. This translates into CASSVGGQGLDTQYF.

Points on this clone: At one end, the junction sequence differs from germline, possibly due to a read error. The V gene is TRBV7-7, the J gene TRBJ2-1; TRBD2 might be the D (6 bases). Looked up from germline, CDR1 is SSHAT and CDR2 is FNYEAQ (reference sequence). CDR3 length: 14 residues. CDR3 coding DNA: TGTGCTAGCAGCTCCCTCAAGGGGAGGAATGAGCAGTTCTTC. Its protein is CASSSLKGRNEQFF. Full variable domain (outside the CDR3, taken from reference TRBV7-7 and TRBJ2-1): GAGVSQSPRYKVTKRGQDVTLRCDPISSHATLYWYQQALGQGPEFLTYFNYEAQPDKSGLPSDRFSAERPEGSISTLTIQRTEQRDSAMYRCASSSLKGRNEQFFGPGTRLTVL.

V gene TRBV27 combines with J gene TRBJ2-5, with a tentative D call TRBD1 (6 bases). The CDR3 extends over 16 amino acids. Germline V gives CDR1 MNHEY, CDR2 SMNVEV (reference sequence). V lost 4 bases, J lost 0 bases, and 15 bases lay in between. CDR3 protein: CASSSKPRGYQETQYF. In DNA form, the CDR3 reads TGTGCCAGCAGTTCCAAGCCAAGGGGGTACCAAGAGACCCAGTACTTC.

This chain connects TRBV19 to TRBJ1-2; TRBD1 matches 7 bases. The length of the CDR3 is 15 residues. CDR1 and CDR2 (germline): LNHDA, SQIVND (reference sequence). With 5 bases clipped from V and 4 bases from J, the junction kept 10 bases outside the gene matches. The CDR3 sequence is CASSVTRQGGYGYTF. DNA for the CDR3: TGTGCCAGTAGTGTAACTAGACAGGGCGGCTATGGCTACACCTTC.

Of note for this clone: A read error may produce the germline difference seen at one junction end. This chain joins TRBV19 and TRBJ1-1, with 11 bases fitting TRBD1. Germline assignment: CDR1 LNHDA and CDR2 SQIVND (reference sequence). The length of the CDR3 is 13 residues. CDR3 in amino acids: CASSIEGQGVPTF. The CDR3 DNA follows: TGTGCCAGTAGTATAGAGGGACAGGGGGTCCCAACCTTT.

The rearrangement links TRBV6-5 to TRBJ1-2; 10 bases align to TRBD1. V was pared by 8 bases and J by 8 bases, with 11 bases of the junction left unmatched. The germline V gene encodes CDR1 MNHEY and CDR2 SVGAGI. The CDR3 is 14 residues long. CDR3 residues: CASRSTGGAEGYTF. The CDR3 coding sequence is TGTGCCAGCCGATCGACAGGGGGCGCGGAAGGCTACACCTTC.

The CDR3 DNA follows: TGTGCCAGCTCACCGAGCGCCAGAGACCACGAGCAGTACTTC. Protein: CASSPSARDHEQYF. The gene calls are TRBV18 and TRBJ2-7; no reliable D call. V lost 3 bases and J 5 bases, leaving 14 bases between the germline ends. From germline, CDR1 is KGHSH and CDR2 LQKENI. CDR3 size: 14 residues.

CDR3 sequence: CASSERDRGTPQHF. The CDR3 DNA sequence: TGTGCCAGCAGTGAACGGGACAGGGGTACGCCCCAGCATTTT. The V gene is TRBV2, the J gene TRBJ1-5, with 10 bases matching TRBD1. V gave up 2 bases and J gave up 9 bases; unmatched junction bases: 4. The CDR3 consists of 14 residues. Germline lookup yields CDR1 SNHLY and CDR2 FYNNEI.

The chain has TRBV24-1 and TRBJ2-3; 7 bases line up with TRBD2. Unmatched junction bases numbered 6, after V lost 9 bases and J lost 4 bases. The CDR3 is made up of 13 amino acids. The V gene's germline CDR1 is KGHDR and CDR2 SFDVKD. CDR3 loop: CATEGGSSDTQYF. The CDR3 bases are TGTGCCACCGAGGGCGGGAGCTCAGATACGCAGTATTTT.

V usage is TRBV7-9 and J usage is TRBJ2-7; 8 bases are shared with TRBD1. Germline CDR1 SEHNR, CDR2 FQNEAQ (reference sequence). V was clipped by 1 base and J by 3 bases; unmatched bases: 2. This CDR3 comprises 14 residues. The CDR3 is CASSLVTGGYEQYF. The DNA of the CDR3 is TGTGCCAGCAGCTTAGTCACAGGGGGCTACGAGCAGTACTTC.

V usage is TRBV5-1 and J usage is TRBJ2-1; D might be TRBD2 (6 bases). This CDR3 has 14 amino acids. V was shortened by 0 bases and J by 14 bases, with 18 bases between the two germline ends. Germline CDR1 SGHRS, CDR2 YFSETQ. The chain's CDR3 is CASSLEGQGGVEFF. The CDR3 DNA follows: TGCGCCAGCAGCTTGGAGGGTCAGGGAGGTGTTGAGTTCTTC. The full variable domain, in which reference TRBV5-1 and TRBJ2-1 provide the parts outside the CDR3, is KAGVTQTPRYLIKTRGQQVTLSCSPISGHRSVSWYQQTPGQGLQFLFEYFSETQRNKGNFPGRFSGRQFSNSRSEMNVSTLELGDSALYLCASSLEGQGGVEFFGPGTRLTVL.

V is TRBV14 and J is TRBJ2-7; D call uncertain. The CDR3 runs to 14 residues. The V and J ends lost 1 base and 3 bases respectively, with 10 bases between them. From germline, CDR1 is SGHDN and CDR2 FVKESK. CDR3 in amino acids: CASSQGGPDYEQYF. The CDR3 bases are TGTGCCAGCAGCCAAGGAGGCCCAGACTACGAGCAGTACTTC.

This chain links TRBV15 with TRBJ2-2; 14 bases are shared with TRBD2. With 1 base clipped from V and 7 bases from J, the junction kept 5 bases outside the gene matches. Germline V gene sequence: CDR1 LNHNV, CDR2 YYDKDF (reference sequence). This CDR3 has 17 residues. The CDR3 loop reads CATSRAPGTSGSGELFF. As DNA, the CDR3 is TGTGCCACCAGCAGAGCCCCCGGGACTAGCGGGAGCGGGGAGCTGTTTTTT.

The chain links TRBV28 to TRBJ1-2; 9 bases are a match to TRBD1. In germline, CDR1 is MDHEN, CDR2 SYDVKM. The trim removed 6 bases at V and 5 bases at J, leaving 10 bases unmatched. This CDR3 is 15 amino acids long. CDR3 nucleotides: TGTGCCAGCAGCCCGAGGGACAGGGAATTGTATGGCTACACCTTC. Protein product: CASSPRDRELYGYTF.

This chain links TRBV5-4 with TRBJ2-3, with a weak D call TRBD1 (6 bases). The CDR3 spans 16 residues. Between the trimmed V and J ends, which lost 0 bases and 1 base, there was a span of 12 bases. CDR1 and CDR2 (germline): SGHNT, YYREEE (reference sequence). Here the CDR3 reads CASSLAGQQGTDTQYF. The CDR3 DNA reads as TGTGCCAGCAGCTTGGCCGGACAGCAGGGCACAGATACGCAGTATTTT.

The chain has TRBV7-9 and TRBJ2-7, with 9 positions matching TRBD2. Trimming removed 1 base from V and 3 bases from J; junction bases left unmatched: 7. The CDR3 runs to 16 residues. Germline CDR1 reads SEHNR; CDR2 reads FQNEAQ (reference sequence). CDR3 sequence reads: CASSLGDLAGIYEQYF. CDR3 DNA: TGTGCCAGCAGCTTAGGAGACCTAGCGGGGATCTACGAGCAGTACTTC.

This chain joins TRBV29-1 and TRBJ1-4; D unresolved. Germline V gives CDR1 SQVTM, CDR2 ANQGSEA. The CDR3 runs 11 residues. V was clipped by 3 bases and J by 5 bases, with 4 bases between them. In DNA, the CDR3 is TGCAGCGTTGACAGGAATGAAAAACTGTTTTTT. This encodes CSVDRNEKLFF. Filled out from reference TRBV29-1 and TRBJ1-4, the complete variable domain reads SAVISQKPSRDICQRGTSLTIQCQVDSQVTMMFWYRQQPGQSLTLIATANQGSEATYESGFVIDKFPISRPNLTFSTLTVSNMSPEDSSIYLCSVDRNEKLFFGSGTQLSVL.

The gene calls are TRBV5-1 and TRBJ1-2, with TRBD1 identical over 8 bases. There are 13 residues in the CDR3. Germline trimming cut 4 bases from V and 10 bases from J; bases unmatched to any gene: 9. CDR1 is SGHRS, CDR2 YFSETQ, per germline. CDR3 DNA sequence: TGCGCCAGCAGCCTGGGACAGGACAGGGACTACACCTTC. It encodes CASSLGQDRDYTF.

The gene calls are TRBV3-1 (or the pseudogene TRBV3-2) and TRBJ1-6; D not certain. V lost 0 bases and J lost 11, with 8 bases in between. Germline V gene sequence: CDR1 LGHDT, CDR2 YNNKEL (reference sequence). CDR3 length: 13 residues. DNA of the CDR3: TGTGCCAGCAGCCAAGATGCGGGGACACCCCTCCACTTT. The encoded protein is CASSQDAGTPLHF.

The V and J genes are TRBV29-1 and TRBJ2-7, with 10 bases matching TRBD2. The CDR3 extends over 11 amino acids. With 5 bases clipped from V and 12 bases from J, the junction kept 7 bases outside the gene matches. Germline assignment: CDR1 SQVTM and CDR2 ANQGSEA. CDR3 sequence (DNA): TGCAGCGTTAATCTAGCGGGAGTGAGGTACTTC. Translating gives CSVNLAGVRYF.

A single count supports this clone. DNA for the CDR3: TGTGCCACCTCTCAGGGTCAAGAGACCCAGTACTTC. It yields the protein CATSQGQETQYF. The genes are TRBV24-1 and TRBJ2-5, with D maybe TRBD1 (5 bases). Trimming took 9 bases from V and 2 from J, leaving 9 bases between them. From germline, CDR1 is KGHDR and CDR2 SFDVKD. CDR3 size: 12 residues.

Only one count was recorded for this clone. The rearrangement uses TRBV11-3 and TRBJ1-1; D is unresolved. The CDR3 is 13 amino acids. V lost 5 bases and J lost 1, with 8 bases in between. Germline lookup yields CDR1 SGHNT and CDR2 YENEEA. The DNA of the CDR3 is TGTGCCAGCAGCCCACAGCCGAACACTGAAGCTTTCTTT. It yields the protein CASSPQPNTEAFF.

The chain has TRBV18 and TRBJ2-5; 11 positions match TRBD2. This CDR3 comprises 15 residues. CDR1 is KGHSH and CDR2 is LQKENI in the germline V gene. Trimming at V came to 4 bases and at J to 4 bases, leaving 5 bases not matched to a gene. CDR3 nucleotides: TGTGCCAGCTCACGGGGACTAGCGGTCGTAGAGACCCAGTACTTC. This encodes CASSRGLAVVETQYF.

The gene calls are TRBV7-9 and TRBJ2-3; 9 bases match TRBD1. Germline V gene sequence: CDR1 SEHNR, CDR2 FQNEAQ (reference sequence). The CDR3 covers 15 residues. The junction had 6 bases not matched to a gene; V was cut back by 5 bases and J by 3 bases. For the CDR3, the DNA is TGTGCCAGCAGCCCCGACAGGGGGAGGACAGATACGCAGTATTTT. Its protein product is CASSPDRGRTDTQYF.

The chain combines TRBV28 with TRBJ2-7; maybe TRBD1 (6 bases). Trimming cost V 8 bases and J 2 bases, with 7 bases left between them. CDR3 length: 11 residues. Per the germline V gene, CDR1 is MDHEN and CDR2 is SYDVKM. The chain's CDR3 is CASGTPYEQYF. The CDR3 nucleotides read TGTGCCAGCGGGACACCCTACGAGCAGTACTTC. The full variable domain, completed using reference TRBV28 and TRBJ2-7, is DVKVTQSSRYLVKRTGEKVFLECVQDMDHENMFWYRQDPGLGLRLIYFSYDVKMKEKGDIPEGYSVSREKKERFSLILESASTNQTSMYLCASGTPYEQYFGPGTRLTVT.

The chain has TRBV19 and TRBJ1-3; 9 nucleotides match TRBD1. V lost 3 bases and J lost 6; bases outside the gene matches: 3. Germline V gene lookup returns CDR1 LNHDA and CDR2 SQIVND (reference sequence). CDR3 length equals 14 residues. In DNA, the CDR3 is TGTGCCAGTAGTATGAGGACAGGGGTAAACACCATATATTTT. It encodes CASSMRTGVNTIYF.